A single sample is the source of the 31 T cell receptor beta chains below, sequenced in a study of T cells in Graves' hyperthyroidism and ophthalmopathy. TCR beta CDR3 sequences were amplified from RNA transcripts. HTBI primers were used for first-round RT-PCR of the TCR CDR3. TCRdb re-analysed the multiplex PCR reads in MiXCR, keeping a single row per CDR3 protein. Of approximately 740,000 distinct CDR3 sequences listed, roughly 15% were seen once; the top ten hold roughly 10%. What was sequenced was blood. These receptors originate from a woman in her late teens or twenties with Graves' hyperthyroidism.

The V and J genes are TRBV28 and TRBJ1-2; D may be TRBD1 (5 bases). Germline CDR1 MDHEN, CDR2 SYDVKM. V was pared by 7 bases and J by 7 bases, with 10 bases between. CDR3 length equals 11 residues. The CDR3 region has the DNA TGTGCCAGCACTCCGGGGGTTGGCTACACCTTC. It codes for CASTPGVGYTF.

This clonotype appeared many times. The CDR3 coding sequence is TGTGCCAGCAGTCGGACGGGTACGAACACCGGGGAGCTGTTTTTT. Protein: CASSRTGTNTGELFF. The chain links TRBV2 to TRBJ2-2; no clear D. The V gene's germline CDR1 is SNHLY and CDR2 FYNNEI. The V end lost 5 bases, the J end lost 0 bases, and 10 bases lay between the germline ends. The CDR3 sequence is 15 residues long.

This clonotype was counted between two and nine times. The chain joins TRBV7-9 to TRBJ1-4; TRBD1 agrees at 7 bases. CDR3 size: 14 residues. From germline, CDR1 is SEHNR and CDR2 FQNEAQ (reference sequence). With V trimmed by 2 bases and J by 5 bases, 2 bases remained unmatched. The CDR3 DNA is TGTGCCAGCAGCTTACAACAGGGGAATGAAAAACTGTTTTTT. It specifies CASSLQQGNEKLFF.

This clonotype was seen only once. It is likely a read error, because the conserved phenylalanine at the end of the CDR3 is missing. The chain links TRBV5-6 to TRBJ2-1, with D possibly called TRBD1 or TRBD2 (5 bases each). Germline V CDR1 and CDR2: SGHDT, YYEEEE. The CDR3 is made up of 15 amino acids. V gave up 0 bases and J gave up 3 bases, with 10 bases separating them. The CDR3 protein is CASSLDGTHYNEQFI. The CDR3 coding sequence is TGTGCCAGCAGCTTGGACGGGACCCACTACAATGAGCAGTTCATC.

This clonotype was detected only a few times. This rearrangement joins TRBV24-1 to TRBJ1-2; the D is unclear. The CDR3 is 12 residues long. The V gene lost 3 bases and the J gene lost 5 bases, with 6 bases spanning the gap. Germline values: CDR1 KGHDR, CDR2 SFDVKD. In DNA form, the CDR3 reads TGTGCCACCAGTGATGAAGTTTATGGCTACACCTTC. This encodes CATSDEVYGYTF.

This clonotype was found many times. This chain connects TRBV6-1 to TRBJ2-7; D gene uncertain. V was trimmed by 10 bases and J by 4 bases, leaving 14 bases between them. This CDR3 spans 12 amino acids. Germline V gene data show CDR1 as MNHNS and CDR2 as SASEGT. The CDR3 bases are TGTGCCACCAGATCGCCCCCTTACGAGCAGTACTTC. Its protein product is CATRSPPYEQYF.

In this sample, this clonotype turned up many times. The chain links TRBV20-1 to TRBJ2-5; D call uncertain. CDR1 DFQATT and CDR2 SNEGSKA come from the germline V gene (reference sequence). V was shortened by 3 bases and J by 1 base, with 18 bases between the two germline ends. This CDR3 is built from 16 residues. The CDR3 DNA reads as TGCAGTGCTAGGGATTTCATGGATGCCCTCCAAGAGACCCAGTACTTC. The encoded protein is CSARDFMDALQETQYF.

This clonotype was counted ten times or more. The CDR3 spells CSAKPVVGGGEEDTQYF. The CDR3, as DNA: TGCAGTGCCAAACCTGTCGTTGGTGGGGGTGAGGAAGATACGCAGTATTTT. This chain joins TRBV20-1 and TRBJ2-3; the D gene could be TRBD1 or TRBD2 (5 bases each). Trimming took 6 bases from V and 5 from J, leaving 27 bases between them. Germline assignment: CDR1 DFQATT and CDR2 SNEGSKA (reference sequence). The CDR3 totals 17 residues.

This clonotype was seen repeatedly, ten times or more. The gene calls are TRBV27 and TRBJ2-4; D tentatively reads TRBD1 or TRBD2 (6 bases each). Trimming removed 8 bases from V and 0 bases from J, with 20 bases in between. This CDR3 has 17 residues. From germline, CDR1 is MNHEY and CDR2 SMNVEV (reference sequence). In DNA, the CDR3 is TGTGCCAGCTCGCAGGAGAGGGGGGAACTAGCCAAAAACATTCAGTACTTC. It encodes CASSQERGELAKNIQYF.

The chain carries TRBV11-2 and TRBJ2-7, with D possibly being TRBD2 (7 bases). The CDR3 length is 16 residues. Germline V gene sequence: CDR1 SGHAT, CDR2 FQNNGV. Trimming took 5 bases from V and 0 from J, leaving 17 bases between them. The CDR3 protein is CASSAGAQAISYEQYF. CDR3 nucleotide sequence: TGTGCCAGCAGCGCGGGGGCCCAGGCGATCTCCTACGAGCAGTACTTC.

In its sample, this clonotype was seen many times. The V call is TRBV11-2, the J call TRBJ2-1; TRBD2 is a possible D gene (6 bases). Trimming pared 2 bases from V and 4 bases from J, leaving 15 bases between. The length of the CDR3 is 16 residues. Germline lookup yields CDR1 SGHAT and CDR2 FQNNGV. The CDR3 region is CASSLPLAGRYNEQFF. The CDR3 nucleotides are TGTGCCAGCAGCTTACCCCTTGCGGGAAGGTACAATGAGCAGTTCTTC.

The rearrangement joins TRBV29-1 to TRBJ2-7; 9 bases line up with TRBD1. J lost 0 bases, V lost 3 bases, and 12 bases had no gene match. Germline values: CDR1 SQVTM, CDR2 ANQGSEA. The CDR3 runs 17 residues. In nucleotides, the CDR3 is TGCAGCGTTGAGGGGACAGGGTATACAGAGGGCTCCTACGAGCAGTACTTC. It specifies CSVEGTGYTEGSYEQYF.

This clonotype has only a few counts. The chain couples TRBV6-1 to TRBJ2-1; perhaps TRBD2 as D (6 bases). The CDR3 is 13 amino acids. Germline CDR1 reads MNHNS; CDR2 reads SASEGT. With 8 bases removed from V and 2 bases from J, the gap between germline ends came to 10 bases. The DNA of the CDR3 is TGTGCCAGCGCGGAGGGTCCCTACAATGAGCAGTTCTTC. Its protein is CASAEGPYNEQFF.

This clonotype was recorded many times. The rearrangement uses TRBV30 and TRBJ1-6; weak D call: TRBD1 (6 bases). The V gene's germline CDR1 is GTSNPN and CDR2 SVGIG (reference sequence). The CDR3 has 16 residues. Trimming stripped 0 bases from V and 9 bases from J, with 18 bases between. The CDR3 nucleotides are TGTGCCTGGAGTGTACTGGCAGGGGCGTTTGGTTCACCCCTCCACTTT. Translating it yields CAWSVLAGAFGSPLHF.

Many counts were recorded for this clonotype. The rearrangement uses TRBV12-3 or TRBV12-4 and TRBJ2-3; D gene unclear. The CDR3 loop spans 15 amino acids. Trimming shortened V by 10 bases and J by 1 base, and 18 bases separated the two germline ends. CDR3 in amino acids: CATNSQATRTDTQYF. The CDR3 nucleotides are TGTGCCACCAATTCCCAGGCCACTCGCACAGATACGCAGTATTTT.

The chain employs TRBV6-5 and TRBJ2-7, with 9 bases that match TRBD1. Germline CDR1 is MNHEY and CDR2 is SVGAGI. The CDR3 contains 15 residues. V dropped 4 bases and J dropped 4; count of bases not matched to a gene: 8. The CDR3 DNA sequence: TGTGCCAGCAGTTCCCCCGGGACAGGGAAATACGAGCAGTACTTC. This translates into CASSSPGTGKYEQYF.

As for this clonotype: This may stem from a read error, because a much larger clone lies one nucleotide away. This chain links TRBV27 with TRBJ2-1; TRBD2 matches at 8 bases. The CDR3 loop spans 18 amino acids. The germline gives CDR1 MNHEY, CDR2 SMNVEV (reference sequence). V shed 7 bases and J 7 bases; nucleotides not matched to a gene: 21. The CDR3 spells CASTPAPKAGDILNEQFF. The DNA for the CDR3 is TGTGCCAGCACCCCCGCCCCGAAAGCGGGAGATATATTGAATGAGCAGTTCTTC.

This chain links TRBV19 with TRBJ1-2, with 9 bases aligning to TRBD1. Unmatched junction bases numbered 4, after V lost 7 bases and J lost 4 bases. Looked up from germline, CDR1 is LNHDA and CDR2 is SQIVND (reference sequence). The CDR3 has 13 amino acids. The chain's CDR3 is CASTGTGTYGYTF. The CDR3 bases are TGTGCCAGTACTGGGACAGGGACCTATGGCTACACCTTC.

This clonotype occurred many times. The V call is TRBV6-2 or TRBV6-3, the J call TRBJ1-1, with a weak D call TRBD1 (5 bases). The CDR3 covers 15 residues. Trimming removed 8 bases from V and 1 base from J, with 17 bases in between. The germline CDR1 and CDR2 sequences are MNHEY and SVGEGT. CDR3 in amino acids: CASWGPAGPNTEAFF. The CDR3 region has the DNA TGTGCCAGCTGGGGTCCGGCAGGGCCGAACACTGAAGCTTTCTTT.

This clonotype was detected ten times or more. The chain has TRBV30 and TRBJ2-3; D uncertain. Trimming shortened V by 3 bases and J by 0 bases, and 10 bases separated the two germline ends. The CDR3 is 14 amino acids. The germline V gene encodes CDR1 GTSNPN and CDR2 SVGIG (reference sequence). The CDR3 DNA follows: TGTGCCTGGAGCAGGAAGGTCAGCACAGATACGCAGTATTTT. The encoded protein is CAWSRKVSTDTQYF.

Ten or more counts support this clonotype. As DNA, the CDR3 is TGTGCCAGCAGTTTCCGGGTTGCGGGGACACCTTCTTTCTACGAGCAGTACTTC. Translated: CASSFRVAGTPSFYEQYF. The chain is built from TRBV27 and TRBJ2-7, with D tentatively TRBD1 or TRBD2 (6 bases each). The CDR3 has 18 residues. Per the germline V gene, CDR1 is MNHEY and CDR2 is SMNVEV (reference sequence). Trimming took 3 bases from V and 3 from J, leaving 24 bases between them.

This clonotype was found once. This chain connects TRBV28 to TRBJ2-4; TRBD2 is a possible D gene (5 bases). The CDR3 has 16 residues. The germline gives CDR1 MDHEN, CDR2 SYDVKM. Trimming cost V 5 bases and J 10 bases, with 24 bases left between them. Here the CDR3 reads CASSPLGRAGNLIQYF. The CDR3 DNA sequence: TGTGCCAGCAGTCCCCTTGGGCGTGCGGGTAATTTAATTCAGTACTTC.

The table lists this clonotype with a few counts. This chain connects TRBV5-1 to TRBJ2-1; TRBD2 matches 7 bases. Germline CDR1 reads SGHRS; CDR2 reads YFSETQ. V lost 4 bases to trimming and J lost 0 bases; unmatched junction nucleotides: 4. This CDR3 is 15 amino acids long. The CDR3 DNA sequence: TGCGCCAGCAGCACCCGCGGGAGCTCCTACAATGAGCAGTTCTTC. This translates into CASSTRGSSYNEQFF.

As for this clonotype: This sequence may be a read error, since a much larger clone differs from it by one base. This sequence joins TRBV19 and TRBJ2-7, with D tentatively TRBD1 (6 bases). The J call may not be correct, given that the DNA end is closer to TRBJ2-1. The germline gives CDR1 LNHDA, CDR2 SQIVND (reference sequence). This CDR3 has 13 residues. In DNA form, the CDR3 reads TGTGCCAGTAGTATGGGGGACAACTACGAGCAGTTCTTC. Translation gives CASSMGDNYEQFF.

The CDR3 is CAIRGDTGELFF. The CDR3 DNA reads TGTGCCATCAGGGGGGACACCGGGGAGCTGTTTTTT. The rearrangement links TRBV28 to TRBJ2-2; a possible D gene is TRBD1 (7 bases). Germline loops: CDR1 MDHEN, CDR2 SYDVKM. Trimming removed 10 bases at V and 3 bases at J, with 9 bases between. The CDR3 has 12 amino acids.

DNA of the CDR3: TGTGCCAGCACCGAAATAATGGACTCCACAGATACGCAGTATTTT. Protein sequence: CASTEIMDSTDTQYF. V and J are TRBV12-3 or TRBV12-4 and TRBJ2-3; D might be TRBD2 (5 bases). Deletions cut 7 bases from V and 2 bases from J, with 16 bases between. This CDR3 contains 15 residues.

This clonotype was picked up a small number of times. The CDR3 sequence is CASSRTGTTNEQYF. In DNA, the CDR3 is TGTGCCAGCAGCCGGACCGGGACTACCAACGAGCAGTACTTC. V is TRBV7-6 and J is TRBJ2-7; 7 positions agree with TRBD2. The CDR3 consists of 14 residues. CDR1 is SGHVS, CDR2 FNYEAQ, per germline. Trimming cost V 5 bases and J 5 bases; bases outside gene matches: 9.

This clonotype was picked up many times. This chain connects TRBV2 to TRBJ1-4; D call uncertain. In germline, CDR1 is SNHLY, CDR2 FYNNEI. CDR3 size: 14 residues. V lost 6 bases and J 8 bases, leaving 16 bases between the germline ends. The CDR3 region is CASRARSLNEKLFF. The CDR3 DNA reads TGTGCCAGCAGGGCGCGGTCCCTTAACGAAAAACTGTTTTTT.

In this sample, this clonotype turned up many times. The CDR3 nucleotides are TGCAGCGTCCTACAGGCAATCGGACTAGCAGCTTGGAATGAGCAGTTCTTC. This codes for CSVLQAIGLAAWNEQFF. This rearrangement joins TRBV29-1 to TRBJ2-1, with TRBD2 matching over 8 bases. The CDR3 runs to 17 residues. The germline V gene encodes CDR1 SQVTM and CDR2 ANQGSEA. V trimming: 6 bases; J trimming: 7 bases; junction bases outside the gene matches: 20.

The V and J genes are TRBV24-1 and TRBJ2-2, with 9 bases that match TRBD1. J was trimmed by 6 bases and V by 7 bases; bases with no gene match: 11. This CDR3 has 16 residues. CDR1 and CDR2 from the germline V gene are KGHDR and SFDVKD. CDR3 in amino acids: CATRDRGLRGAGELFF. The CDR3, as DNA: TGTGCCACCAGGGACAGGGGACTAAGGGGCGCCGGGGAGCTGTTTTTT.

This clonotype was detected ten times or more. V usage is TRBV18 and J usage is TRBJ2-1, with D tentatively TRBD1 (6 bases). The CDR3 extends over 14 amino acids. From germline, CDR1 is KGHSH and CDR2 LQKENI. The ends were cut back, 2 bases at V and 5 bases at J, with 10 bases in the middle. The CDR3 region is CASSPDRLDNEQFF. Here the CDR3 DNA reads TGTGCCAGCTCACCAGACAGGCTAGACAATGAGCAGTTCTTC. Filled out from reference TRBV18 and TRBJ2-1, the complete variable domain reads NAGVMQNPRHLVRRRGQEARLRCSPMKGHSHVYWYRQLPEEGLKFMVYLQKENIIDESGMPKERFSAEFPKEGPSILRIQQVVRGDSAAYFCASSPDRLDNEQFFGPGTRLTVL.